A single sample is the source of the 4 T cell receptor beta chains below, sequenced in a study of T-cell reconstitution after alpha-beta-depleted transplantation in children. A library of TCRbeta sequences, prepared with unique molecular identifiers, was generated. MiXCR, run by TCRdb on the PCR reads, gives a single entry per CDR3 protein. This sample has approximately 520,000 distinct CDR3 sequences, with over 10% found just once. The sequenced sample was PBMCs, mostly from graft donor cells, obtained 180 days after TCRalphabeta/CD19-depleted stem cell transplant. The receptors shown here come from a female patient between 2 and 15 years old who had a stem cell transplant for aplastic anemia, so the T cells may come from the graft donor.

The chain joins TRBV9 to TRBJ2-4; TRBD2 agrees at 12 bases. Germline lookup yields CDR1 SGDLS and CDR2 YYNGEE. This CDR3 comprises 16 residues. The ends lost 3 bases at V and 10 bases at J; junction bases unmatched: 11. CDR3 nucleotide sequence: TGTGCCAGCAGCGAATCTAGCGGGGGGGCCTTAGGGATTCAGTACTTC. The encoded protein is CASSESSGGALGIQYF. The full variable domain, its missing parts supplied by reference TRBV9 and TRBJ2-4, is DSGVTQTPKHLITATGQRVTLRCSPRSGDLSVYWYQQSLDQGLQFLIQYYNGEERAKGNILERFSAQQFPDLHSELNLSSLELGDSALYFCASSESSGGALGIQYFGAGTRLSVL.

V gene TRBV5-1 combines with J gene TRBJ2-3; D uncertain. V was clipped by 0 bases and J by 4 bases, with 12 bases between them. The CDR3 is made up of 15 amino acids. The V gene's germline CDR1 is SGHRS and CDR2 YFSETQ. CDR3 DNA: TGCGCCAGCAGCTTGGACCCCCAAGGTCCAGATACGCAGTATTTT. Its translation: CASSLDPQGPDTQYF.

This clonotype was recorded a few times. CDR3 residues: CASSLLRFGQGVREQYF. In DNA, the CDR3 is TGTGCCAGCAGTTTATTACGTTTTGGACAGGGGGTGCGCGAGCAGTACTTC. The chain links TRBV28 to TRBJ2-7, with 10 bases fitting TRBD1. Germline lookup yields CDR1 MDHEN and CDR2 SYDVKM. V shed 1 base, J shed 6 bases, and the junction held 12 bases outside the gene matches. The CDR3 has 17 residues.

The chain combines TRBV20-1 with TRBJ2-1, with TRBD2 identical over 15 bases. With V trimmed by 2 bases and J by 7 bases, 12 bases remained unmatched. The CDR3 runs to 18 residues. Germline V gives CDR1 DFQATT, CDR2 SNEGSKA (reference sequence). CDR3 DNA: TGCAGTGCTAGAACGGGACTAGCGGGAGGTTTCATGGGGAATGAGCAGTTCTTC. Translating it yields CSARTGLAGGFMGNEQFF.